Presented here are 5 T cell receptor beta chains from one specimen sequenced in a study of CD8+CD57+ T cells in acquired aplastic anemia. Researchers used genomic DNA as the template to profile TCR beta VDJ and CDR3. TCRdb analysed the reads with MiXCR anew, one entry per CDR3 protein. Here the sample spans around 200,000 distinct CDR3 sequences, roughly 50% being singletons. Before being chosen for sequencing, patients had shown CD8+CD57+ cell expansion by flow cytometry. Material for sequencing was sorted CD4+, CD8+, or CD8+CD57+ T cells (not recorded which) from PBMCs. These receptors originate from a human donor with aplastic anemia.

The gene calls are TRBV10-1 and TRBJ1-5; 10 nucleotides agree with TRBD1. CDR1 is WNHNN and CDR2 is SYGVQD in the germline V gene (reference sequence). The CDR3 has 15 residues. The trim removed 8 bases at V and 4 bases at J, leaving 8 bases unmatched. CDR3 region: CASLRTGGGNQPQHF. In DNA form, the CDR3 reads TGCGCCAGCTTAAGGACAGGGGGGGGAAATCAGCCCCAGCATTTT.

This chain connects TRBV12-3 or TRBV12-4 to TRBJ1-1; no reliable D call. The CDR3 has 14 residues. V was cut by 6 bases and J by 1 base, with 12 bases left in between. CDR3 coding DNA: TGTGCCAGCAGACCATACATGGAGAACACTGAAGCTTTCTTT. It codes for CASRPYMENTEAFF.

The chain couples TRBV2 to TRBJ2-5; 9 bases align to TRBD1. Germline lookup yields CDR1 SNHLY and CDR2 FYNNEI. The J segment lost 2 bases and the V segment lost 9 bases, leaving 10 bases of the junction unmatched. This CDR3 is 15 amino acids long. The DNA for the CDR3 is TGTGCCAGTCGAGAGCGGACAGGGGAACAAGAGACCCAGTACTTC. This gives the protein CASRERTGEQETQYF.

This clonotype was counted many times. CDR3 coding DNA: TGTGCCAGCGGGACAGGAGTATACGAGCAGTACTTC. This sequence encodes CASGTGVYEQYF. The gene calls are TRBV7-2 and TRBJ2-7, with 8 bases lining up with TRBD1. V was pared by 8 bases and J by 4 bases, with 4 bases of the junction left unmatched. The CDR3 sequence is 12 residues long. The germline V gene has CDR1 SGHTA and CDR2 FQGNSA.

The count of this clonotype is one. The rearrangement uses TRBV9 and TRBJ2-3; D tentatively reads TRBD1 or TRBD2 (5 bases each). The V gene lost 5 bases and the J gene lost 0 bases, with 7 bases spanning the gap. The CDR3 is 13 amino acids. The germline V gene encodes CDR1 SGDLS and CDR2 YYNGEE. Written as DNA, the CDR3 is TGTGCCAGCAGAGAGGGGAGCACAGATACGCAGTATTTT. Its translation is CASREGSTDTQYF.